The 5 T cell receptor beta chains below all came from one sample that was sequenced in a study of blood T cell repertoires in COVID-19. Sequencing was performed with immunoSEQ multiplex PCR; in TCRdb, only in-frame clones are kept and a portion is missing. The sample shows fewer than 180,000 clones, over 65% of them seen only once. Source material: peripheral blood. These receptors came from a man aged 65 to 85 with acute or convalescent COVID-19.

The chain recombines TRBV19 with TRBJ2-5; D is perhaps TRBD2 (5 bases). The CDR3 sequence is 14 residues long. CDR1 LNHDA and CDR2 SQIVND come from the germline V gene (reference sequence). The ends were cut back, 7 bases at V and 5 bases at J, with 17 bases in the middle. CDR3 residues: CASTSRGRDETQYF. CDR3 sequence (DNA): TGTGCCAGTACCTCTCGGGGAAGGGATGAGACCCAGTACTTC.

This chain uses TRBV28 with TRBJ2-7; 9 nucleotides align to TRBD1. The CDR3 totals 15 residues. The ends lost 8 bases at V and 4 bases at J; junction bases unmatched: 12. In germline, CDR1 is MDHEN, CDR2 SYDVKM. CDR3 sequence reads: CASGPGQGILYEQYF. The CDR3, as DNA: TGTGCCAGCGGACCGGGACAGGGCATTTTATACGAGCAGTACTTC.

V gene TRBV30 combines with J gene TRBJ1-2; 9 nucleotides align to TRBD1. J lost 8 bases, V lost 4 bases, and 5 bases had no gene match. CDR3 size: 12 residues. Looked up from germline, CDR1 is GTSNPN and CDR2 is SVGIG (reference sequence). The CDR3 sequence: CAWKTGGYGYTF. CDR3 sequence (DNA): TGTGCCTGGAAAACAGGGGGCTACGGCTACACCTTC.

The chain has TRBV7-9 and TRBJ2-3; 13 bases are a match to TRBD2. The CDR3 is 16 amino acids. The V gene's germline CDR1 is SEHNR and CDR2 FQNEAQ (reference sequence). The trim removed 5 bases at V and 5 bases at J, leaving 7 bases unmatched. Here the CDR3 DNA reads TGTGCCAGCAGCAAGACTAGCGGGGGGCTGGGAGATACGCAGTATTTT. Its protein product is CASSKTSGGLGDTQYF.

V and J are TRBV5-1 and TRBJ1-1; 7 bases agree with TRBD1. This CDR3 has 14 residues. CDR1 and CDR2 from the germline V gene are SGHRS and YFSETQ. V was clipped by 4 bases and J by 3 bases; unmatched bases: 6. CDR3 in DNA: TGCGCCAGCAGCCTAGGGACAGCGTACACTGAAGCTTTCTTT. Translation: CASSLGTAYTEAFF.